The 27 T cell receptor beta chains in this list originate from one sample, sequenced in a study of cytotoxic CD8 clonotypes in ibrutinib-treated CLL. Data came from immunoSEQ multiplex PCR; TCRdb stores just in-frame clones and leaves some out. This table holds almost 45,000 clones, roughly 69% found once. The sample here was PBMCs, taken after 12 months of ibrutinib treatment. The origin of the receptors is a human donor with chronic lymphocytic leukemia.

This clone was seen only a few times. This chain's CDR3 is CSALRSYGYTF. Written as DNA, the CDR3 is TGCAGCGCGCTTAGGTCCTATGGCTACACCTTC. The rearrangement links TRBV29-1 to TRBJ1-2; unclear D gene. The germline V and J ends were trimmed by 7 bases and 4 bases, with 10 bases remaining between them. The germline V gene encodes CDR1 SQVTM and CDR2 ANQGSEA. The CDR3 extends over 11 amino acids.

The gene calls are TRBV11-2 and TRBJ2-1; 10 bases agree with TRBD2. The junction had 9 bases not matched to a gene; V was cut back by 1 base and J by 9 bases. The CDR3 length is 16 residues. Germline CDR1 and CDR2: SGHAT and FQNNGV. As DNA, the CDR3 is TGTGCCAGCAGCTTAGGTTCCAGCGGGAGGGCCGGTGAGCAGTTCTTC. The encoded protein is CASSLGSSGRAGEQFF.

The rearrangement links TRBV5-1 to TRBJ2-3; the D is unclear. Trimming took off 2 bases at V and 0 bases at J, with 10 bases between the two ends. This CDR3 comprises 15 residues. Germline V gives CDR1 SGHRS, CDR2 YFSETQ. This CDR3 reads CASSFQKPSTDTQYF. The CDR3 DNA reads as TGCGCCAGCAGCTTTCAGAAACCTAGCACAGATACGCAGTATTTT. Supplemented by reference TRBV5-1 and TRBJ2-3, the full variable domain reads KAGVTQTPRYLIKTRGQQVTLSCSPISGHRSVSWYQQTPGQGLQFLFEYFSETQRNKGNFPGRFSGRQFSNSRSEMNVSTLELGDSALYLCASSFQKPSTDTQYFGPGTRLTVL.

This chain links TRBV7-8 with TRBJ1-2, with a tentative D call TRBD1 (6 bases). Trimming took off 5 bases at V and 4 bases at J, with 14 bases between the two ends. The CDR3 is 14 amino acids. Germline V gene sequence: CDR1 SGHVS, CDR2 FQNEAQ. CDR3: CASSRLGGGYGYTF. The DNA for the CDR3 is TGTGCCAGCAGCCGGCTCGGGGGCGGCTATGGCTACACCTTC.

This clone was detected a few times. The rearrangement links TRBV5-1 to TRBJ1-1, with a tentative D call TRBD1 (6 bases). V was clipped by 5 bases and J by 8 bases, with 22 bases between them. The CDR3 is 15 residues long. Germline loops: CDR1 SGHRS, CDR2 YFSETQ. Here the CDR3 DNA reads TGCGCCAGCAGTGGAGCTCTTGGGGGCACCACGGAAGCTTTCTTT. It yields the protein CASSGALGGTTEAFF.

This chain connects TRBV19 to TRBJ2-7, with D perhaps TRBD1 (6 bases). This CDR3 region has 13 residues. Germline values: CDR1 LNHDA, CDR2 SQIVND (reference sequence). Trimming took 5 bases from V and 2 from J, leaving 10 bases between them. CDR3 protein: CASSGQNTYEQYF. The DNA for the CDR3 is TGTGCCAGTAGTGGACAGAATACCTACGAGCAGTACTTC.

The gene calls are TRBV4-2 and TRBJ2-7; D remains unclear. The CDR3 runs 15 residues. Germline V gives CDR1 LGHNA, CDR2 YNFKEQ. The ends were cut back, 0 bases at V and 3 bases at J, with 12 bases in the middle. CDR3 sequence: CASSQERTEDYEQYF. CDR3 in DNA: TGTGCCAGCAGCCAAGAACGCACTGAGGACTACGAGCAGTACTTC.

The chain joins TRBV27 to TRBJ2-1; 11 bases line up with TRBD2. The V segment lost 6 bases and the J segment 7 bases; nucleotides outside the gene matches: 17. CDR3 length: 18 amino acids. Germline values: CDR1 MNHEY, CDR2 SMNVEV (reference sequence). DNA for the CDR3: TGTGCCAGCAGGGTAGCGGGAGGGAGAATTGAGGGTTTGAATGAGCAGTTCTTC. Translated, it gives CASRVAGGRIEGLNEQFF.

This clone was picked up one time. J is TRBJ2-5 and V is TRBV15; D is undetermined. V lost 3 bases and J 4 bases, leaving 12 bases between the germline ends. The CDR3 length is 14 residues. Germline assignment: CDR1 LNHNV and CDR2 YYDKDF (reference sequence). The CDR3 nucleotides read TGTGCCACCAGCAGCGGAAACGCAGGAGAGACCCAGTACTTC. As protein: CATSSGNAGETQYF.

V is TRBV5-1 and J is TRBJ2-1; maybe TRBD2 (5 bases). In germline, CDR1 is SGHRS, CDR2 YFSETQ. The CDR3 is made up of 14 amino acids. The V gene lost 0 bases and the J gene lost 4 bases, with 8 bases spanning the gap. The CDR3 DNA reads TGCGCCAGCAGCTTGGGAGCGGATTACAATGAGCAGTTCTTC. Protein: CASSLGADYNEQFF. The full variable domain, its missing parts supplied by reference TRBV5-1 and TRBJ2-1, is KAGVTQTPRYLIKTRGQQVTLSCSPISGHRSVSWYQQTPGQGLQFLFEYFSETQRNKGNFPGRFSGRQFSNSRSEMNVSTLELGDSALYLCASSLGADYNEQFFGPGTRLTVL.

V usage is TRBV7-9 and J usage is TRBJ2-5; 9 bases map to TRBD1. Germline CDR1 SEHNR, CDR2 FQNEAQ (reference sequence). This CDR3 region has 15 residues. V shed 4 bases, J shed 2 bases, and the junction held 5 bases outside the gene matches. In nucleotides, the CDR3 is TGTGCCAGCAGCTCGCCGACAGGGGGTCAAGAGACCCAGTACTTC. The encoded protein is CASSSPTGGQETQYF.

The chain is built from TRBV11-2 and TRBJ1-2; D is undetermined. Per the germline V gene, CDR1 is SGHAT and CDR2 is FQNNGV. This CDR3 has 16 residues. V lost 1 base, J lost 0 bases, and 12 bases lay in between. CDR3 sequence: CASSLGPGLTNYGYTF. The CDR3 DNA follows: TGTGCCAGCAGCTTAGGCCCAGGCCTTACTAACTATGGCTACACCTTC.

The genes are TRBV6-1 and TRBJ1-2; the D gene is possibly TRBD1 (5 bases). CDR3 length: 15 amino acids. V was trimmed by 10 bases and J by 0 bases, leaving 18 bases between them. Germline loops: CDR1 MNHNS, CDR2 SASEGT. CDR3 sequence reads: CATFSWGTSNYGYTF. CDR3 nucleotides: TGTGCCACCTTTTCGTGGGGCACGTCTAACTATGGCTACACCTTC.

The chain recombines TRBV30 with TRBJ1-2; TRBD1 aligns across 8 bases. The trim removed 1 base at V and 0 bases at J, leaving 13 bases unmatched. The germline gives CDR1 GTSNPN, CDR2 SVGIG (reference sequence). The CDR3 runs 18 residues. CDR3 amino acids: CAWSAYPLTGGANYGYTF. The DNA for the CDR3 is TGTGCCTGGAGTGCATACCCCTTAACAGGGGGGGCTAACTATGGCTACACCTTC.

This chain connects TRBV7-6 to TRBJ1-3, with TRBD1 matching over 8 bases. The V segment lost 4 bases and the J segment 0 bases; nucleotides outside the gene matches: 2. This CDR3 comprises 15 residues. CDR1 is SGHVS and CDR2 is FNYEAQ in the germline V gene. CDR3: CASSSTGGSGNTIYF. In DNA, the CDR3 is TGTGCCAGCAGCTCAACAGGGGGCTCTGGAAACACCATATATTTT.

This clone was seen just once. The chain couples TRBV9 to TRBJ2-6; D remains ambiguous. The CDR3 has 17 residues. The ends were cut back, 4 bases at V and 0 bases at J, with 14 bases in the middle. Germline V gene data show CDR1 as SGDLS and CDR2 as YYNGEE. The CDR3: CASSQDARSSGANVLTF. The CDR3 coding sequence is TGTGCCAGCAGCCAAGACGCCCGGTCCTCTGGGGCCAACGTCCTGACTTTC.

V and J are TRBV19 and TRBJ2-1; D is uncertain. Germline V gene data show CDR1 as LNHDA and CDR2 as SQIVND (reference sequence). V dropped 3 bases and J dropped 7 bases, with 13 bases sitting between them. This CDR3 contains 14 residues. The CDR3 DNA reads TGTGCCAGTAGTATCGGCCCCCGTCTAAATGAGCAGTTCTTC. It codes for CASSIGPRLNEQFF.

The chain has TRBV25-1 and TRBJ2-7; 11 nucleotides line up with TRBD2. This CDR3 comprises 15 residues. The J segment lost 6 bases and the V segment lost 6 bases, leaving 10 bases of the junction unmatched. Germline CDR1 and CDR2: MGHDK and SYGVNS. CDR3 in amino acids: CASSRTSGSSTEQYF. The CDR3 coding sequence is TGTGCCAGCAGCCGAACTAGCGGGAGCTCCACCGAGCAGTACTTC.

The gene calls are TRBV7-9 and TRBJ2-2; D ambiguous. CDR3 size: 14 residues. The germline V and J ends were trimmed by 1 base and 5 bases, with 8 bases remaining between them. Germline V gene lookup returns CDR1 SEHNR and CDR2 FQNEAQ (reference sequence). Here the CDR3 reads CASSLDRPTGELFF. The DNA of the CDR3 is TGTGCCAGCAGCTTAGACCGGCCAACCGGGGAGCTGTTTTTT. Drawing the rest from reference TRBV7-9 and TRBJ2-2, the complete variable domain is DTGVSQNPRHKITKRGQNVTFRCDPISEHNRLYWYRQTLGQGPEFLTYFQNEAQLEKSRLLSDRFSAERPKGSFSTLEIQRTEQGDSAMYLCASSLDRPTGELFFGEGSRLTVL.

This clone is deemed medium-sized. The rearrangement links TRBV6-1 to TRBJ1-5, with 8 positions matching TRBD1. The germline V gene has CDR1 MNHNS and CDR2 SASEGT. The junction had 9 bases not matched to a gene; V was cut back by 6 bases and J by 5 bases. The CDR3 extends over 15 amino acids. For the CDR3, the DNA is TGTGCCAGCAGGAGCACTACAGGGGGGTATCAGCCCCAGCATTTT. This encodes CASRSTTGGYQPQHF.

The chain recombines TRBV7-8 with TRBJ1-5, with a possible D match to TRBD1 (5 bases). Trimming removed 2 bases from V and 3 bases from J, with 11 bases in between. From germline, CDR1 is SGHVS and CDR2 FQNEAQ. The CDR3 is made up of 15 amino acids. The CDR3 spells CASSLTDSINQPQHF. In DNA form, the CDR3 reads TGTGCCAGCAGCTTAACCGACAGTATCAATCAGCCCCAGCATTTT.

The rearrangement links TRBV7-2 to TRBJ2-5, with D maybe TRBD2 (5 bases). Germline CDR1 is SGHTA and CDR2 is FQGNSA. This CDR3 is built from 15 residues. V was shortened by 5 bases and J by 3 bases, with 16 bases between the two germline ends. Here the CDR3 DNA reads TGTGCCAGCAGCGACCGAGGGCGGATAGAAGAGACCCAGTACTTC. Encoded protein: CASSDRGRIEETQYF.

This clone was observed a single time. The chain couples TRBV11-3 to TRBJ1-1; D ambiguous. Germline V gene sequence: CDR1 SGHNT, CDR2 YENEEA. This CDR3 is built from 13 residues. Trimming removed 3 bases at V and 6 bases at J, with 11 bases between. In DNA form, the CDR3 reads TGTGCCAGCAGCTTTACCGGGCTGTCTGAAGCTTTCTTT. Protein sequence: CASSFTGLSEAFF.

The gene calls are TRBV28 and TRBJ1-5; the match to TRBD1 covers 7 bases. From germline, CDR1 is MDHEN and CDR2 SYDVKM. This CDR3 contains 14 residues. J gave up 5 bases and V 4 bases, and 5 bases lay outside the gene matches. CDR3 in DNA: TGTGCCAGCAGTTCGACAGGGTCATATCAGCCCCAGCATTTT. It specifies CASSSTGSYQPQHF. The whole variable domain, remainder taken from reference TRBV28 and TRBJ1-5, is DVKVTQSSRYLVKRTGEKVFLECVQDMDHENMFWYRQDPGLGLRLIYFSYDVKMKEKGDIPEGYSVSREKKERFSLILESASTNQTSMYLCASSSTGSYQPQHFGDGTRLSIL.

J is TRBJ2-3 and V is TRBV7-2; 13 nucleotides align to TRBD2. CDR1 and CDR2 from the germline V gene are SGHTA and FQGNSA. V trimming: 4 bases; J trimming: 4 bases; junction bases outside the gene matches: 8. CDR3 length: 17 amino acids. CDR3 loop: CASSSRLAGGSADTQYF. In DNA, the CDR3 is TGTGCCAGCAGCTCACGACTAGCGGGAGGATCCGCAGATACGCAGTATTTT.

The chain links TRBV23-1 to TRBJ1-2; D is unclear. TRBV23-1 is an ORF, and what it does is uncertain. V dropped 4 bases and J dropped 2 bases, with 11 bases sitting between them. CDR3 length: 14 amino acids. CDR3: CASSRWKSNYGYTF. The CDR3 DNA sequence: TGCGCCAGCAGTCGTTGGAAGTCGAACTATGGCTACACCTTC.

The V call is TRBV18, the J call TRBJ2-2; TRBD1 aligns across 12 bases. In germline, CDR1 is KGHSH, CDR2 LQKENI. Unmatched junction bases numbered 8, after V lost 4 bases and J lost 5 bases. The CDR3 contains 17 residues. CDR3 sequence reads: CASSLGTGGLRTGELFF. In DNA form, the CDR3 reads TGTGCCAGCTCACTAGGGACAGGGGGCCTTCGGACCGGGGAGCTGTTTTTT.